These T cell receptor beta chains were read from a single sample in a study of blood T cells in healthy people across ages. TCRdb processed the 5' RACE reads anew with MiXCR; each CDR3 protein has one entry. The data contain around 800,000 distinct CDR3 sequences, around two fifths of them seen just once; the ten biggest clones take up 15% to 25%. What was sequenced was blood. The receptors originated from a man in his 60s in good health. Each CDR3 is given with its conserved first and last residue. Each record gives: clone size, J gene, V gene, D gene, CDR3 protein, CDR3 DNA. A D gene is named only where the DNA matches it firmly. Rows give clone size only sometimes, using once, few, many, or a class for an expanded clone.

NA TRBJ1-1 TRBV29-1 NA CSGAAANTEAFF TGCAGCGGCGCGGCAGCAAACACTGAAGCTTTCTTT
few TRBJ2-7 TRBV12-3/TRBV12-4 NA CASSSPPEGSSYEQYF TGTGCCAGCAGTTCCCCCCCTGAGGGGAGCTCCTACGAGCAGTACTTC
NA TRBJ2-1 TRBV20-1 TRBD1 CSAPGTGSWGEQFF TGCAGTGCCCCCGGGACAGGGTCATGGGGGGAGCAGTTCTTC
NA TRBJ2-7 TRBV25-1 TRBD1 CASSEAGTGTIQYF TGTGCCAGCAGTGAAGCGGGGACAGGTACAATTCAGTACTTC
many TRBJ2-7 TRBV29-1 TRBD1 CSVGGQGAYEQYF TGCAGCGTTGGAGGACAGGGGGCCTACGAGCAGTACTTC
NA TRBJ2-7 TRBV4-1 TRBD1 CASSQEVQGSFYNEQYF TGCGCCAGCAGCCAAGAAGTACAGGGGAGTTTCTACAATGAGCAGTACTTC
NA TRBJ1-5 TRBV3-1 NA CASSQGRPEVNQPQHF TGTGCCAGCAGCCAGGGACGGCCGGAAGTCAATCAGCCCCAGCATTTT
NA TRBJ2-3 TRBV6-2/TRBV6-3 TRBD1 CASRRQGPSSTDTQYF TGTGCCAGCAGGCGACAGGGGCCATCTAGCACAGATACGCAGTATTTT
NA TRBJ2-1 TRBV6-2/TRBV6-3 TRBD2 CASSYSILTSGGLNNEQFF TGTGCCAGCAGTTACTCTATATTGACTAGCGGGGGGCTCAACAATGAGCAGTTCTTC
NA TRBJ2-3 TRBV5-1 NA CASSLAIPLGDTQYF TGCGCCAGCAGCTTGGCCATCCCACTCGGAGATACGCAGTATTTT
NA TRBJ1-2 TRBV7-2 TRBD1 CASSLARTGLYGYTF TGTGCCAGCAGCTTAGCCCGGACAGGGTTATATGGCTACACCTTC
NA TRBJ2-3 TRBV28 TRBD1 CASTPGQGPTGTQYF TGTGCCAGCACCCCGGGACAGGGACCCACAGGGACGCAGTATTTT
NA TRBJ1-2 TRBV10-2 NA CASNEWNTGGGYTF TGCGCCAGCAACGAATGGAACACGGGGGGTGGCTACACCTTC
NA TRBJ1-2 TRBV4-1 NA CASSQLAAVGVGYTF TGCGCCAGCAGCCAATTGGCTGCAGTGGGTGTTGGCTACACCTTC
many TRBJ2-3 TRBV20-1 NA CSARSGSDTQYF TGCAGTGCTAGATCGGGTTCAGATACGCAGTATTTT
NA TRBJ2-3 TRBV10-3 TRBD2 CAIRPSGGPVGTQYF TGTGCCATCAGGCCTAGCGGGGGGCCGGTGGGTACGCAGTATTTT
NA TRBJ2-2 TRBV5-6 TRBD1 CASRFRDRHTGELFF TGTGCCAGCAGATTCCGGGACAGGCACACCGGGGAGCTGTTTTTT
NA TRBJ2-1 TRBV7-9 TRBD2 CASTSTSGSKVNEQFF TGTGCCAGCACCTCGACTAGCGGGAGTAAGGTCAATGAGCAGTTCTTC
NA TRBJ1-6 TRBV27 NA CASSSRKGSSYNSPLHF TGTGCCAGCAGTTCCCGGAAGGGGAGCTCCTATAATTCACCCCTCCACTTT
few TRBJ1-2 TRBV6-5 TRBD1 CASSIGTEIGYTF TGTGCCAGCAGTATTGGGACAGAGATTGGCTACACCTTC
few TRBJ2-3 TRBV5-6 NA CASSLVGPSTDTQYF TGTGCCAGCAGCTTGGTTGGACCGAGCACAGATACGCAGTATTTT
NA TRBJ2-1 TRBV7-3 TRBD2 CASSSSRASGGIEQFF TGTGCCAGCAGCTCCTCGAGGGCTAGCGGGGGGATTGAGCAGTTCTTC
many TRBJ2-5 TRBV4-3 NA CASSRNWQGRRETQYF TGCGCCAGCAGTCGAAACTGGCAGGGGAGGAGGGAGACCCAGTACTTC
NA TRBJ2-3 TRBV11-2 NA CASSLGGITFTDTQYF TGTGCCAGCAGCTTAGGAGGAATAACATTCACAGATACGCAGTATTTT
NA TRBJ2-1 TRBV2 TRBD1 CASRTTGTYNEQFF TGTGCCAGCAGGACGACAGGGACCTACAATGAGCAGTTCTTC
NA TRBJ2-6 TRBV6-1 NA CASSRDFWANVLTF TGTGCCAGCAGCCGGGACTTCTGGGCCAACGTCCTGACTTTC
NA TRBJ1-2 TRBV7-2 NA CASSLVGFGYTF TGTGCCAGCAGCTTAGTCGGCTTTGGCTACACCTTC
NA TRBJ2-5 TRBV11-2 TRBD2 CASSLDPAGGLQETQYF TGTGCCAGCAGCTTAGATCCAGCGGGGGGCTTGCAAGAGACCCAGTACTTC
NA TRBJ2-7 TRBV6-1 NA CASKGVGPYEQYF TGTGCCAGCAAGGGGGTAGGGCCCTACGAGCAGTACTTC
NA TRBJ2-7 TRBV5-1 NA CASSLGWGRISYEQYF TGCGCCAGCAGCTTGGGGTGGGGACGGATTTCCTACGAGCAGTACTTC
NA TRBJ2-5 TRBV4-3 NA CASSQYPTRKGDEQYF TGCGCCAGCAGCCAATATCCGACGAGGAAGGGTGATGAGCAGTACTTC
few TRBJ1-1 TRBV20-1 NA CSARAGATEAFF TGCAGTGCTAGGGCGGGGGCCACTGAAGCTTTCTTT
NA TRBJ2-1 TRBV28 NA CASSSLGASSYNEQFF TGTGCCAGCAGTTCCCTGGGGGCCAGCTCCTACAATGAGCAGTTCTTC
few TRBJ2-5 TRBV4-1 NA CASGPKEGAEQYF TGCGCCAGCGGCCCTAAGGAGGGGGCAGAGCAGTACTTC
NA TRBJ1-2 TRBV7-2 NA CASSSSRDPDGYTF TGTGCCAGCAGCTCAAGCCGGGACCCGGATGGCTACACCTTC
NA TRBJ2-7 TRBV4-1 TRBD2 CASSQTTSGWRGEQYF TGCGCCAGCAGCCAAACGACTAGCGGGTGGCGGGGCGAGCAGTACTTC
NA TRBJ2-6 TRBV4-1 NA CASSQGVASGANVLTF TGCGCCAGCAGCCAAGGAGTAGCTTCTGGGGCCAACGTCCTGACTTTC
few TRBJ2-3 TRBV20-1 TRBD2 CRTSGEVTDTQYF TGCAGGACTAGCGGGGAAGTCACAGATACGCAGTATTTT
few TRBJ2-7 TRBV7-9 NA CASSREQGVYYEQYF TGTGCCAGCAGCAGGGAGCAGGGAGTCTACTACGAGCAGTACTTC
NA TRBJ2-7 TRBV11-2 NA CASSQTQGGVNPYEQYF TGTGCCAGCAGCCAAACCCAGGGTGGGGTGAACCCGTACGAGCAGTACTTC
NA TRBJ2-3 TRBV12-5 TRBD2 CASGLMASGGITDTQYF TGTGCTAGTGGTTTAATGGCTAGCGGGGGGATCACAGATACGCAGTATTTT
NA TRBJ1-4 TRBV5-5 NA CASSVSYGGEKLFF TGTGCCAGCAGCGTGTCATACGGTGGTGAAAAACTGTTTTTT
NA TRBJ2-5 TRBV28 NA CASSFAPTGAETQYF TGTGCCAGCAGTTTTGCGCCCACCGGTGCAGAGACCCAGTACTTC
NA TRBJ2-1 TRBV29-1 NA CSVEAYRTGENWGWEQFF TGCAGCGTTGAAGCCTATAGGACTGGGGAAAACTGGGGATGGGAGCAGTTCTTC
NA TRBJ2-3 TRBV20-1 NA CSARRGRDRTQYF TGCAGTGCTAGGAGGGGGAGGGACCGTACGCAGTATTTT
NA TRBJ2-1 TRBV7-2 TRBD2 CASSLGVAGGREQFF TGTGCCAGCAGCTTGGGGGTAGCGGGGGGTAGAGAGCAGTTCTTC
NA TRBJ2-3 TRBV4-3 NA CASSAGAGYTDTQYF TGCGCCAGCAGCGCGGGCGCGGGGTACACAGATACGCAGTATTTT
NA TRBJ1-5 TRBV6-5 TRBD1 CASSYGQGAFYSNQPQHF TGTGCCAGCAGTTACGGACAGGGGGCCTTCTATAGCAATCAGCCCCAGCATTTT
NA TRBJ2-2 TRBV7-2 NA CASSSRRVSLAGELFF TGTGCCAGCAGTTCTCGTCGGGTTTCTCTGGCCGGGGAGCTGTTTTTT
many TRBJ1-5 TRBV20-1 NA CSARRLGNQPQHF TGCAGTGCTAGGAGGCTGGGTAATCAGCCCCAGCATTTT
few TRBJ2-1 TRBV10-3 TRBD1 CAISPGQGSNEQFF TGTGCCATCAGCCCGGGACAGGGGTCCAATGAGCAGTTCTTC
NA TRBJ1-6 TRBV3-1 TRBD1 CASSPRTGGYSPLHF TGTGCCAGCAGCCCCCGGACAGGGGGTTATTCACCCCTCCACTTT
few TRBJ2-7 TRBV6-2/TRBV6-3 NA CASSYSITEPSYEQYF TGTGCCAGCAGTTACTCGATAACAGAGCCCTCCTACGAGCAGTACTTC
few TRBJ2-7 TRBV2 TRBD1 CASRGTGATNEQYF TGTGCCAGCAGGGGGACAGGTGCAACCAACGAGCAGTACTTC